What follows describes a single T cell receptor beta chain. What it recognizes is unknown. A much larger clone lies a single base off, so this may be a read error. Other DNA sequences in this sample translate to the same CDR3. The sample belongs to a study of shared clonotypes between healthy human individuals. Findings of the study overall: As a rule, naive subsets had a larger estimated richness than memory subsets.

The V gene lost 3 bases and the J gene lost 0 bases, with 6 bases spanning the gap. Looked up from germline, CDR1 is SEHNR and CDR2 is FQNEAQ (reference sequence). The CDR3 is made up of 15 amino acids. The data were produced by immunoSEQ multiplex PCR, yet TCRdb's version contains in-frame clones alone and is incomplete. The repertoire has some 1.1 million clones, 70% to 80% of them found once; the top ten carry 0.89%. The sample taken for sequencing was memory CD4+ T cells from PBMCs. Subset in this sample: CD45RA-negative fraction. The source is a man aged 18 to 29 in good health. Some clones in this sample may be carry-over from other donors' samples. The chain joins TRBV7-9 to TRBJ2-6, with D uncertain. This CDR3 is CASSLGISGANVLTF. The CDR3, as DNA: TGTGCCAGCAGCTTGGGTATCTCTGGGGCCAACGTCCTGACTTTC.